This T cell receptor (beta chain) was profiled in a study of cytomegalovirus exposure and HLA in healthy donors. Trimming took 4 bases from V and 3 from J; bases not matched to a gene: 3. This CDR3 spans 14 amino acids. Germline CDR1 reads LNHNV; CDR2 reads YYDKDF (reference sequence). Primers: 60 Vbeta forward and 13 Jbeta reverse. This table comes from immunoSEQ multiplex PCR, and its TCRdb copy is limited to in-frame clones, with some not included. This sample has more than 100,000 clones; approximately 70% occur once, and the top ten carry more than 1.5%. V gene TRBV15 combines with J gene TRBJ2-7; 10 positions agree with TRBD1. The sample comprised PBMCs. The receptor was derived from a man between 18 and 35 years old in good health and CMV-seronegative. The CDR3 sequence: CATSIRDRGYEQYF. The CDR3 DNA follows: TGTGCCACCAGCATCCGGGACAGGGGCTACGAGCAGTACTTC.